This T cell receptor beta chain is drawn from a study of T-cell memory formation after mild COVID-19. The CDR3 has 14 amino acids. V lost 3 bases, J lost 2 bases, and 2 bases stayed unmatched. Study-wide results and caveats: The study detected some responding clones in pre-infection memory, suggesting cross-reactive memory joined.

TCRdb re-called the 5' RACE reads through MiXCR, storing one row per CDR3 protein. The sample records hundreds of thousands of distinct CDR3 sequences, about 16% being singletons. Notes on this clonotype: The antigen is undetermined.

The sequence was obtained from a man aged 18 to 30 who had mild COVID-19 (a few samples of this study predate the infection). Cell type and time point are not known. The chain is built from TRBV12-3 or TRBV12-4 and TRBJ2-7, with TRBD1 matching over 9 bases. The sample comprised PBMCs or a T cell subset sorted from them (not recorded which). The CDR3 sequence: CASSFRDRAYEQYF. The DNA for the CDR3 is TGTGCCAGCAGTTTCCGGGACAGGGCCTACGAGCAGTACTTC.